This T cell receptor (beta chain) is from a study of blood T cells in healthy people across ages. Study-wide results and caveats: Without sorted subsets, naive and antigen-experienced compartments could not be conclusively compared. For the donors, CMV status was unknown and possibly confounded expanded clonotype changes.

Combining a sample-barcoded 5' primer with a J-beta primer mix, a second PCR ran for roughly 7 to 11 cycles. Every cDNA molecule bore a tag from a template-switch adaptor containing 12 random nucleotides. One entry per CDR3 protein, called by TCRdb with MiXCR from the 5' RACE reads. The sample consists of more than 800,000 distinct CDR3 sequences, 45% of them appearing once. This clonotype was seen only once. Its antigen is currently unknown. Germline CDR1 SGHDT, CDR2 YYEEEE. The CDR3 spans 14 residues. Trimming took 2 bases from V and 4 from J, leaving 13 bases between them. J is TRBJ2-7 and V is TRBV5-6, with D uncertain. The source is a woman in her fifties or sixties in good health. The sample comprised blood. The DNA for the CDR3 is TGTGCCAGCAGCTTTTTCAAAACAGCGTACGAGCAGTACTTC. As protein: CASSFFKTAYEQYF.